These T cell receptor beta chains were read from a single sample in a study of blood T cell repertoires in COVID-19. Method: immunoSEQ multiplex PCR; TCRdb's copy keeps in-frame clones and lacks some. The table includes around 260,000 clones, about 85% detected once. Sequenced input: peripheral blood. The receptors stem from a man aged 60 to 75 who had recovered from COVID-19. CDR3s include the opening cysteine and the closing phenylalanine or tryptophan.

v_call: TRBV24-1
cdr3_length: 13
cdr3_aa: CATSEAGTYEQYF

v_call: TRBV11-2
cdr3_length: 12
cdr3_aa: CASSRGWAEQYF

v_call: TRBV7-9
cdr3_length: 17
cdr3_aa: CASSYGTGVRSTGELFF

v_call: TRBV18
cdr3_length: 13
cdr3_aa: CASSLTPNTEAFF

v_call: TRBV4-1
cdr3_length: 15
cdr3_aa: CASSPMDREWTEAFF

v_call: TRBV4-2
cdr3_length: 21
cdr3_aa: CASSQAWTGGLAGAGEDTQYF

v_call: TRBV7-3
cdr3_length: 15
cdr3_aa: CASSPRTSVLNEQFF

v_call: TRBV9
cdr3_length: 13
cdr3_aa: CASSSSGGQPQHF

v_call: TRBV5-5
cdr3_length: 14
cdr3_aa: CASSLGGANYGYTF

v_call: TRBV3-1/TRBV3-2
cdr3_length: 18
cdr3_aa: CASSRGLAGATWVDTQYF

v_call: TRBV13
cdr3_length: 15
cdr3_aa: CASSLGVSGGREQYF

v_call: TRBV7-9
cdr3_length: 14
cdr3_aa: CASSEPGQGERYTF

v_call: TRBV10-1
cdr3_length: 17
cdr3_aa: CASSEGLWRGRNYGYTF

v_call: TRBV2
cdr3_length: 18
cdr3_aa: CASGTPGQQTRFANIQYF

v_call: TRBV28
cdr3_length: 13
cdr3_aa: CASSWTGPGELFF

v_call: TRBV7-2
cdr3_length: 15
cdr3_aa: CASSKAGGRSYEQYF

v_call: TRBV6-5
cdr3_length: 14
cdr3_aa: CASRLPGQNYEQYF

v_call: TRBV19
cdr3_length: 14
cdr3_aa: CASGAGNSNQPQHF

v_call: TRBV5-1
cdr3_length: 15
cdr3_aa: CASSREDRARETQYF

v_call: TRBV2
cdr3_length: 14
cdr3_aa: CASSVGTGFHEQYF

v_call: TRBV11-3
cdr3_length: 13
cdr3_aa: CASSQQGAREQYF

v_call: TRBV5-3
cdr3_length: 14
cdr3_aa: CARKEQGTNQPQHF

v_call: TRBV7-2
cdr3_length: 17
cdr3_aa: CASSSLPAGGPTDTQYF

v_call: TRBV24-1
cdr3_length: 12
cdr3_aa: CATSGGVETQYF

v_call: TRBV3-1/TRBV3-2
cdr3_length: 16
cdr3_aa: CASSQGTAGSRYEQYF

v_call: TRBV10-3
cdr3_length: 18
cdr3_aa: CAIRPPAGLAGEYNEQFF

v_call: TRBV18
cdr3_length: 13
cdr3_aa: CASSSVPLYEQYF

v_call: TRBV5-5
cdr3_length: 14
cdr3_aa: CASSRTRQNTEAFF

v_call: TRBV5-4
cdr3_length: 15
cdr3_aa: CASAVYARGNEKLFF

v_call: TRBV5-1
cdr3_length: 14
cdr3_aa: CASSSTGDYNEQFF

v_call: TRBV7-2
cdr3_length: 16
cdr3_aa: CASSSLAGGLDNEQFF

v_call: TRBV6-2/TRBV6-3
cdr3_length: 12
cdr3_aa: CASSYPDRYSVF

v_call: TRBV6-2/TRBV6-3
cdr3_length: 12
cdr3_aa: CASSRSSYEQYF

v_call: TRBV5-1
cdr3_length: 14
cdr3_aa: CASNRDRGPSEAFF

v_call: TRBV6-8
cdr3_length: 18
cdr3_aa: CASSPGQGSPRYQETQYF

v_call: TRBV19
cdr3_length: 13
cdr3_aa: CASSRTGFYGYTF

v_call: TRBV6-4
cdr3_length: 16
cdr3_aa: CASRPAAEPIIEKLFF

v_call: TRBV11-1
cdr3_length: 14
cdr3_aa: CASSLRQGVNEQYF

v_call: TRBV29-1
cdr3_length: 14
cdr3_aa: CSVRGQNNNQPQHF

v_call: TRBV6-4
cdr3_length: 13
cdr3_aa: CASRQNMNTEAFF

v_call: TRBV7-3
cdr3_length: 16
cdr3_aa: CASSLTPGGGPGELFF

v_call: TRBV6-5
cdr3_length: 14
cdr3_aa: CASSAWTVGNTIYF

v_call: TRBV5-6
cdr3_length: 15
cdr3_aa: CASSLGGGYNSPLHF

v_call: TRBV19
cdr3_length: 17
cdr3_aa: CASSTTGARGTHSPLHF

v_call: TRBV9
cdr3_length: 18
cdr3_aa: CASSVSPLLAGDTDTQYF

v_call: TRBV24-1
cdr3_length: 14
cdr3_aa: CATSEHTGAFGYTF

v_call: TRBV6-5
cdr3_length: 16
cdr3_aa: CASSYVGQGLGEKLFF

v_call: TRBV6-6
cdr3_length: 15
cdr3_aa: CASRTNRDRGSPLHF

v_call: TRBV10-3
cdr3_length: 17
cdr3_aa: CAITSSSGPGQGYEQYF

v_call: TRBV7-6
cdr3_length: 15
cdr3_aa: CASSFTDSSNEKLFF

v_call: TRBV12-3/TRBV12-4
cdr3_length: 11
cdr3_aa: CASRGGREQYF

v_call: TRBV6-5
cdr3_length: 15
cdr3_aa: CASSPLKGSGNEQFF

v_call: TRBV9
cdr3_length: 17
cdr3_aa: CASSPHYTDRGQETQYF